The present T cell receptor (beta chain) was sequenced within a study of radiotherapy plus CTLA-4 blockade in lung cancer. At the level of the study: Objective responses emerged in about 20% of patients, and roughly 30% attained disease control. Study-wide findings and caveats: How blood T cell clones changed early, along with interferon-beta, reportedly forecast response best. Some TCR clones had been derived from tumors. These clones expanded in peripheral blood after radiotherapy plus ipilimumab.

The CDR3 extends over 15 amino acids. J lost 8 bases, V lost 3 bases, and 8 bases had no gene match. Germline V gene data show CDR1 as SGDLS and CDR2 as YYNGEE. A word on this clone: The antigen remains unidentified.

Chemo-refractory metastatic non-small-cell lung cancer patients underwent focal radiation alongside CTLA-4 blockade with ipilimumab. Profiling relied on immunoSEQ multiplex PCR, and the TCRdb table lists in-frame clones only, not all of them. The sample contains 86,000 or so clones, more than 60% of which appear only once. The source is a human donor with non-small cell lung cancer who had a partial response to radiotherapy plus ipilimumab. Some clones in this sample may be carry-over from other donors' samples. This rearrangement joins TRBV9 to TRBJ1-4; 9 bases agree with TRBD1. The sample consisted of peripheral blood, taken from a patient treated with radiotherapy plus ipilimumab. The CDR3 DNA reads TGTGCCAGCAGCGAACGGACAGGGGAAGGGGAAAAACTGTTTTTT. The encoded protein is CASSERTGEGEKLFF.